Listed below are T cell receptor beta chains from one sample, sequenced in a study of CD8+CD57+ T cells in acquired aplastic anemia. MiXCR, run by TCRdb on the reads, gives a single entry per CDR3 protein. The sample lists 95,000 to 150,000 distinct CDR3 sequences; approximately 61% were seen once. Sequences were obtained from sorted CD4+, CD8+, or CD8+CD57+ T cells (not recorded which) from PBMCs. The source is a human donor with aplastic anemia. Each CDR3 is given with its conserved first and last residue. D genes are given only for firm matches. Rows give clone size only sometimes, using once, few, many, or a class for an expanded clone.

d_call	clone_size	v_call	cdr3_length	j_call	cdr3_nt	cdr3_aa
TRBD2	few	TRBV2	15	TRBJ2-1	TGTGCCACCAGTGATCAATCTAGCGGACTCAATGAGCAGTTCTTC	CATSDQSSGLNEQFF
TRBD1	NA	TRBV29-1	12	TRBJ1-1	TGCAGCGTACTCACGACAGGGACTGAAGCTTCCTTT	CSVLTTGTEASF
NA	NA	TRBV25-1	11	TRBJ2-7	TGTGCCAGCAGTCATCAAGACGAGCAGTACTTC	CASSHQDEQYF
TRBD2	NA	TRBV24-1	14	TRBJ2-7	TGTGCCACCAGATCCAGGGAGGGCTCCTACGAGCAGTACTTC	CATRSREGSYEQYF
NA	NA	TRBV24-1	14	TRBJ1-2	TGTGCCACCACTAGGACAGCCACTAACTATGGCTACACCTTC	CATTRTATNYGYTF
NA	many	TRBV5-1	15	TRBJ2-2	TGCGCCAGCAGCTTGGAGTGGGGCCCCGAAGGGGAGCTGTTTTTT	CASSLEWGPEGELFF
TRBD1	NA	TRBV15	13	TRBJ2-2	TGTGCCTCGGGACAGGGGCGAGCCGGGGAGCTGTTTTTT	CASGQGRAGELFF
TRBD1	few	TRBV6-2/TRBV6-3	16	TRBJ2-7	TGTGCCAGCAGTTACGCGGACAGGGGGACGCTCTACGAGCAGTACTTC	CASSYADRGTLYEQYF
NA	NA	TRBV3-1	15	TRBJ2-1	TGCGCCAGCAGCCAGGGGGCGGGAGTAGGCAATGAGCAGTTCTTC	CASSQGAGVGNEQFF
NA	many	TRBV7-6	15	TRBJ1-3	TGTGCCAGCAGCTCGACCGTAGTTTCTGGAAACACCATATATTTT	CASSSTVVSGNTIYF
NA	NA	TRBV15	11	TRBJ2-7	TGTGCCACCAGCAGGGGGTACGAGCAGTACTTC	CATSRGYEQYF
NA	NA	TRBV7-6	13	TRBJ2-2	TGTGCCACTGGCGCAGCCAACACCGGGGAGCTGTTTTTT	CATGAANTGELFF
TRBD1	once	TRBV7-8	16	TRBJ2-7	TGTGCCAGCAGCCCCACCGGGACAGGGGGCAAGTACGAGCAGTACTTC	CASSPTGTGGKYEQYF
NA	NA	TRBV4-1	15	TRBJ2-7	TGCGCCAGCAGCCAATTTTACCGATACTCCTACGAGCAGTACTTC	CASSQFYRYSYEQYF
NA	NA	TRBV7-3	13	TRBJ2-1	TGTGCCAGCAGCGGGGGGGGCAAGGGTGAGCAGTTCTTC	CASSGGGKGEQFF
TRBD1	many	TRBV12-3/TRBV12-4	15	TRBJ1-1	TGTGCCAGCAGTGCACGACAGGGGTTGAACACTGAAGCTTTCTTT	CASSARQGLNTEAFF
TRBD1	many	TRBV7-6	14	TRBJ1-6	TGTGCCAGCAGCTCGACAGGGGTTGATTCACCCCTCCACTTT	CASSSTGVDSPLHF
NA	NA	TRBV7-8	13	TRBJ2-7	TGTGCCAGCAGCTTAGGTTGGGGGTACGAGCAGTACTTC	CASSLGWGYEQYF
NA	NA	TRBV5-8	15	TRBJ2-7	TGTGCCAGCAGTCCGGGACACCCCGTCCCCCACGAGCAGTACTTC	CASSPGHPVPHEQYF
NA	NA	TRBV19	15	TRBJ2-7	TGTGCCAGTAGTCGGCGGGCCGAGAGCTCCTACGAGCAGTACTTC	CASSRRAESSYEQYF
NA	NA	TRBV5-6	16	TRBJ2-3	TGTGCCAGCAGCTTGGTAGACAGAACTAGCACAGATACGCAGTATTTT	CASSLVDRTSTDTQYF
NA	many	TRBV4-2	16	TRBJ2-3	TGTGCCAGCAGCCACCCCGAGACAGGGAGGACAGATACGCAGTATTTT	CASSHPETGRTDTQYF
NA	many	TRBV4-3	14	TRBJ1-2	TGCGCCAGCAGCCAAGATGGGATAGTTCGGAGCTACACCTTC	CASSQDGIVRSYTF
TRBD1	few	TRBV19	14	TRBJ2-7	TGTGCCAGCAGCGGACCGGGACAGGGTCGCGAGCAGTACTTC	CASSGPGQGREQYF
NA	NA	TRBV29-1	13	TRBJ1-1	TGCAGCGTTGTACGGCTTCGAAACACTGAAGCTTTCTTT	CSVVRLRNTEAFF
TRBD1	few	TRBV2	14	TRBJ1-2	TGTGCCAGCAGTGGGGACAGAGGCGGCTATGGCTACACCTTC	CASSGDRGGYGYTF
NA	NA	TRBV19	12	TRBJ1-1	TGTGCCAGTAGTAGACGGGGGGGTGAAGCTTTCTTT	CASSRRGGEAFF
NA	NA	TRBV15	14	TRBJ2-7	TGTGCCACCAGCTTAGAAGGTGGGAAATTGGCCCAGTACTTC	CATSLEGGKLAQYF